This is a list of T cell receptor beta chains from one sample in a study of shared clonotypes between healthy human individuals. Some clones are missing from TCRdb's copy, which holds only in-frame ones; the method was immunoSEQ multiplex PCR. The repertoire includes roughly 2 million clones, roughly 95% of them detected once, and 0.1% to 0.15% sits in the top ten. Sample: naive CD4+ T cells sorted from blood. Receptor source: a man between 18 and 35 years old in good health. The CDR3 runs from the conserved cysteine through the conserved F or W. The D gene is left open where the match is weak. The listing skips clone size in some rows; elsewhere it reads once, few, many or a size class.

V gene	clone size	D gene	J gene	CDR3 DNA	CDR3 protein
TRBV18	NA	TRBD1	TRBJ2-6	TGTGCCAGCTCACCAACCTCAGGGGGCGCTGGGGCCAACGTCCTGACTTTC	CASSPTSGGAGANVLTF
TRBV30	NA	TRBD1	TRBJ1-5	TGTGCCTGGAGTGTATCAGGGGGCATTCAGCCCCAGCATTTT	CAWSVSGGIQPQHF
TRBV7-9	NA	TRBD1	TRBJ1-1	TGTGCCAGCAGCTCTTACAGGGGAGCCGACACTGAAGCTTTCTTT	CASSSYRGADTEAFF
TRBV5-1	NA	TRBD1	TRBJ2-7	TGCGCCAGCAGCCAAACCGGGACAGGGGCCTACGAGCAGTACTTC	CASSQTGTGAYEQYF
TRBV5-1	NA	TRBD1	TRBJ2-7	TGCGCCAGCAGCTTGGGGACAGGGAGCGAGCAGTACTTC	CASSLGTGSEQYF
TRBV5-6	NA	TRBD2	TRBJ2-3	TGTGCCAGCAGCGGGGACTATCAAGCAAGGACAGATACGCAGTATTTT	CASSGDYQARTDTQYF
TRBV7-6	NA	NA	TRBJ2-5	TGTGCCAGCAGCTCCTTAGGGGAAGAGACCCAGTACTTC	CASSSLGEETQYF
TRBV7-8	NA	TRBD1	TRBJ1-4	TGTGCCAGCAGCTTAAAGCTGACAGGGAGGGAAAAACTGTTTTTT	CASSLKLTGREKLFF
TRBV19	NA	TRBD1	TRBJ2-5	TGTGCCAGTAGTACCGGGACAGCTCAAGAGACCCAGTACTTC	CASSTGTAQETQYF
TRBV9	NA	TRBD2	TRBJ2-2	TGTGCCAGCAGCCCCCCAGGAGCGGGAGGCCCCGGGGAGCTGTTTTTT	CASSPPGAGGPGELFF
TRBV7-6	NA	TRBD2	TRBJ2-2	TGTGCCAGAAGGACTAGCGGGAGGGTGAACACCGGGGAGCTGTTTTTT	CARRTSGRVNTGELFF
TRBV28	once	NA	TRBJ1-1	TGTGCCAGCACCCCGACCCCGTACACTGAAGCTTTCTTT	CASTPTPYTEAFF
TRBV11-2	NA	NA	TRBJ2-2	TGTGCCAGCAGCGCGTTGTGGGGGAACACCGGGGAGCTGTTTTTT	CASSALWGNTGELFF
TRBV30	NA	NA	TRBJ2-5	TGTGCCTGGAGTGCGAGCCTCCGGACAGACGCACGAGAGACCCAGTACTTC	CAWSASLRTDARETQYF
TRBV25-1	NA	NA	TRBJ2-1	TGTGCCAGCAGTGAGGGGGCAAGTTGGAATGAGCAGTTCTTC	CASSEGASWNEQFF
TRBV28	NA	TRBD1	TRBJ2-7	TGTGCCAGCAATTTGAGAGGGGGCCCCTACGAGCAGTACTTC	CASNLRGGPYEQYF
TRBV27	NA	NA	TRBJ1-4	TGTGCCAGCAGTCCAAAGCAGGGGATCAATGAAAAACTGTTTTTT	CASSPKQGINEKLFF
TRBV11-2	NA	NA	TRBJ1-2	TGTGCCAGCAGCTTAGGAGGGTTCGGCGGCTACACCTTC	CASSLGGFGGYTF
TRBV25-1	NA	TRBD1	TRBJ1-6	TGTGCCAGCAGTGCGTTTCCGGGACAGGGGAATTCACCCCTCCACTTT	CASSAFPGQGNSPLHF
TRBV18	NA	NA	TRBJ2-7	TGTGCCAGCTCACCACCAGGTTTCTCCTACGAGCAGTACTTC	CASSPPGFSYEQYF
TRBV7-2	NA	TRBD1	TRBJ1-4	TGTGCCAGCAGCTTGCGGGACAGGAGAGTCGAGGGTGAAAAACTGTTTTTT	CASSLRDRRVEGEKLFF
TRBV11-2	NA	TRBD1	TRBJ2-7	TGTGCCAGCAGTCTGAACGCAGGACAGGCTTCCTACGAGCAGTACTTC	CASSLNAGQASYEQYF
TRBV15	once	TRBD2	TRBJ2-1	TGTGCCACCAGCAGAGATCCGATCGGCGGGAGCGGGCAGTTCTTC	CATSRDPIGGSGQFF
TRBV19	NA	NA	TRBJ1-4	TGTGCCAGTAGTATACCCAGGGACGAAAAACTGTTTTTT	CASSIPRDEKLFF
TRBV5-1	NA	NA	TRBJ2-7	TGCGCCAGCAGCTTTCGTAGCTCCTACGAGCAGTACTTC	CASSFRSSYEQYF
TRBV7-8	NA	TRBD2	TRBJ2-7	TGTGCCAGCAGCTTAAGGGGGACTAGCTCCTACGAGCAGTACTTC	CASSLRGTSSYEQYF
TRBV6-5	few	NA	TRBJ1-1	TGTGCCAGCAGTCTAGGACAGAACACTGAAGCTTTCTTT	CASSLGQNTEAFF
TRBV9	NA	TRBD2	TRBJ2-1	TGTGCCAGCAGCACTAGCGGGAGCTCCTACAATGAGCAGTTCTTC	CASSTSGSSYNEQFF
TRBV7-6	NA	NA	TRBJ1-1	TGTGCCAGCAGCTTAGGCCCCGCGGGGCAGGGTAACACTGAAGCTTTCTTT	CASSLGPAGQGNTEAFF